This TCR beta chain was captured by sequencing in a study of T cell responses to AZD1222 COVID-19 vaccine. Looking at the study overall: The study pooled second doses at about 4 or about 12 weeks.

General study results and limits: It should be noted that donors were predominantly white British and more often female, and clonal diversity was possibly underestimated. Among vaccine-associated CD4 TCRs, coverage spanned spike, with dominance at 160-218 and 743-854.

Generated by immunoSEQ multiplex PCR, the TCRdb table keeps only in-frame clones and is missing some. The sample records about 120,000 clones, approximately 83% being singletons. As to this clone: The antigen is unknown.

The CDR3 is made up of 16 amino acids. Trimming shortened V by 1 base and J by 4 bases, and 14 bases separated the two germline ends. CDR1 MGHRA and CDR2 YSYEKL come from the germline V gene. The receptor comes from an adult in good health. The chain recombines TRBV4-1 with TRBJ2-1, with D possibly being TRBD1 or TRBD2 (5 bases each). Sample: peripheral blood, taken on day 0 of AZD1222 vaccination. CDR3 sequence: CASSQGTGTMYNEQFF. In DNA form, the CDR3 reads TGCGCCAGCAGCCAAGGGACCGGGACGATGTACAATGAGCAGTTCTTC.